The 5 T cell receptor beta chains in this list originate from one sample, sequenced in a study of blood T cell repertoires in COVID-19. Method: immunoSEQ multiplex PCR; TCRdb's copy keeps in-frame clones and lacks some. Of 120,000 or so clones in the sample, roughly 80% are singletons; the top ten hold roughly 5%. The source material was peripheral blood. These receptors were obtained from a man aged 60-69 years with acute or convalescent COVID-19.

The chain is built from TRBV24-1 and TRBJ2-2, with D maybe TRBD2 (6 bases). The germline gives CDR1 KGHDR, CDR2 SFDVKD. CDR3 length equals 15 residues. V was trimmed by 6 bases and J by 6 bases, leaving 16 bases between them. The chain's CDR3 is CATSRSAGLAGELFF. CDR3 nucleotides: TGTGCCACCAGTCGCTCTGCGGGGTTAGCCGGGGAGCTGTTTTTT.

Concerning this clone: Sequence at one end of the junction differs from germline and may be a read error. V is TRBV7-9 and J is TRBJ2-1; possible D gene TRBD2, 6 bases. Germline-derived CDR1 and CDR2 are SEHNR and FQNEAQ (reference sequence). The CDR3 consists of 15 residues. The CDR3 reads CASNLGLAEMNEQFF. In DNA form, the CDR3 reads TGTGCCAGCAACTTAGGTTTAGCGGAGATGAATGAGCAGTTCTTC.

The CDR3 bases are TGTGCCAGCAGTTATTATCCCGGGGGGGCCTATGGCTACACCTTC. Protein product: CASSYYPGGAYGYTF. The V gene is TRBV27, the J gene TRBJ1-2; TRBD1 is a possible D gene (6 bases). The CDR3 is 15 residues long. The V gene's germline CDR1 is MNHEY and CDR2 SMNVEV (reference sequence). Trimming took 4 bases from V and 4 from J, leaving 16 bases between them.

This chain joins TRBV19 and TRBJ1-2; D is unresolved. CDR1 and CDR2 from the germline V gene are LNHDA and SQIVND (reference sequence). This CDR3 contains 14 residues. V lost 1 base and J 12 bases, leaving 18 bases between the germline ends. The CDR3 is CASSIGRGAFLHTF. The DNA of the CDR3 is TGTGCCAGTAGTATAGGTCGAGGAGCCTTCCTCCACACCTTC.

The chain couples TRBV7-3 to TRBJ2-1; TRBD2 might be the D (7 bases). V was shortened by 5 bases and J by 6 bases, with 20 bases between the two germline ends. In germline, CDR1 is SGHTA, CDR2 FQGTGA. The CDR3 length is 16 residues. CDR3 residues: CASSPRLRGGGNEQFF. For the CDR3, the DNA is TGTGCCAGCAGCCCTCGCTTAAGGGGAGGGGGCAATGAGCAGTTCTTC.